The rows below give T cell receptor beta chains drawn from one sample of a study of blood T cell repertoires in COVID-19. This table comes from immunoSEQ multiplex PCR, and its TCRdb copy is limited to in-frame clones, with some not included. Of tens of thousands of clones listed, around 90% are singletons. The specimen was peripheral blood. The receptor source for this set is a woman of 80 years or more with active or convalescent COVID-19. The CDR3 runs from the conserved cysteine through the conserved F or W. The order of the fields is clone size, CDR3 length, D gene, J gene, V gene, CDR3 DNA, CDR3 protein. The D gene is left open where the match is weak. For some rows the clone size is stated as once, few or many, or as a class when expanded; others skip it.

clone_size: once
cdr3_length: 14
d_call: TRBD2
j_call: TRBJ2-2
v_call: TRBV9
cdr3_nt: TGTGCCAGCAGCGTAGGGGGGGGCACCGGGGAGCTGTTTTTT
cdr3_aa: CASSVGGGTGELFF

clone_size: -
cdr3_length: 17
d_call: TRBD1
j_call: TRBJ1-5
v_call: TRBV19
cdr3_nt: TGTGCCAGTAGTATTCGCCCAGGGGGCAGGGGCAATCAGCCCCAGCATTTT
cdr3_aa: CASSIRPGGRGNQPQHF

clone_size: -
cdr3_length: 12
d_call: TRBD1
j_call: TRBJ1-6
v_call: TRBV28
cdr3_nt: TGTGCCAGCACCCCAGGGGGGACGCCCCTCCACTTT
cdr3_aa: CASTPGGTPLHF

clone_size: -
cdr3_length: 15
d_call: TRBD2
j_call: TRBJ2-1
v_call: TRBV19
cdr3_nt: TGTGCCACCTCTAGGCAAGCGGGGGGGCGCCATGAGCAGTTCTTC
cdr3_aa: CATSRQAGGRHEQFF

clone_size: -
cdr3_length: 16
d_call: TRBD2
j_call: TRBJ2-3
v_call: TRBV4-3
cdr3_nt: TGCGCCAGCAGCCAAGCAGTAGCGGGTACTACAGATACGCAGTATTTT
cdr3_aa: CASSQAVAGTTDTQYF

clone_size: -
cdr3_length: 17
d_call: TRBD2
j_call: TRBJ2-7
v_call: TRBV3-1/TRBV3-2
cdr3_nt: TGTGCCAGCAGCCAAGATAGGGGACTAGCGGGGGGAAAGGAGCAGTACTTC
cdr3_aa: CASSQDRGLAGGKEQYF

clone_size: -
cdr3_length: 11
d_call: -
j_call: TRBJ1-2
v_call: TRBV20-1
cdr3_nt: TGCAGTGCTCCCAAGAGCTATGGCTACACCTTC
cdr3_aa: CSAPKSYGYTF

clone_size: once
cdr3_length: 16
d_call: TRBD2
j_call: TRBJ2-1
v_call: TRBV11-2
cdr3_nt: TGTGCCAGCAGCTTCGGCGGGGGGTCCTCCTACAATGAGCAGTTCTTC
cdr3_aa: CASSFGGGSSYNEQFF

clone_size: once
cdr3_length: 14
d_call: -
j_call: TRBJ1-2
v_call: TRBV6-5
cdr3_nt: TGTGCCAGCAGTTACTCGAGACAGAACTATGGCTACACCTTC
cdr3_aa: CASSYSRQNYGYTF

clone_size: -
cdr3_length: 15
d_call: TRBD1
j_call: TRBJ1-1
v_call: TRBV28
cdr3_nt: TGTGCCAGCAGCCCGCGGACAGGGCGAAACACTGAAGCTTTCTTT
cdr3_aa: CASSPRTGRNTEAFF

clone_size: -
cdr3_length: 13
d_call: TRBD1
j_call: TRBJ1-2
v_call: TRBV6-5
cdr3_nt: TGTGCCACCAACAGGGGGGACTCGGGTGGCTACACCTTC
cdr3_aa: CATNRGDSGGYTF

clone_size: few
cdr3_length: 12
d_call: -
j_call: TRBJ1-1
v_call: TRBV28
cdr3_nt: TGTGCCAGCAGTACAGGCGACCCTGAAGCTTTCTTT
cdr3_aa: CASSTGDPEAFF

clone_size: once
cdr3_length: 16
d_call: -
j_call: TRBJ2-7
v_call: TRBV4-2
cdr3_nt: TGTGCCAGCAGCCAAGATCCAATCCAGCGAGCCTACGAGCAGTACTTC
cdr3_aa: CASSQDPIQRAYEQYF

clone_size: -
cdr3_length: 14
d_call: -
j_call: TRBJ2-7
v_call: TRBV21-1
cdr3_nt: TGTGCCAGCAGTGGTGGGGGGGCTCCGTACGAGCAGTACTTC
cdr3_aa: CASSGGGAPYEQYF

clone_size: -
cdr3_length: 13
d_call: -
j_call: TRBJ1-5
v_call: TRBV7-2
cdr3_nt: TGTGCCAGCAGCTTACGGGGGGATCAGCCCCAGCATTTT
cdr3_aa: CASSLRGDQPQHF

clone_size: -
cdr3_length: 13
d_call: -
j_call: TRBJ2-7
v_call: TRBV6-5
cdr3_nt: TGTGCCAGCAGTTACTCGGGGGGGCTCGAGCAGTACTTC
cdr3_aa: CASSYSGGLEQYF

clone_size: -
cdr3_length: 15
d_call: TRBD1
j_call: TRBJ1-1
v_call: TRBV5-1
cdr3_nt: TGCGCCAGCAGCTTGGCAGGGGGACAGAACACTGAAGCTTTCTTT
cdr3_aa: CASSLAGGQNTEAFF

clone_size: -
cdr3_length: 17
d_call: TRBD2
j_call: TRBJ2-3
v_call: TRBV24-1
cdr3_nt: TGTGCCACCAGTGATCTTTCGACTAGCGGGGAAACAGATACGCAGTATTTT
cdr3_aa: CATSDLSTSGETDTQYF

clone_size: -
cdr3_length: 14
d_call: -
j_call: TRBJ1-6
v_call: TRBV27
cdr3_nt: TGTGCCAGCAGTCCGACAGGCATTAATTCACCCCTCCACTTT
cdr3_aa: CASSPTGINSPLHF

clone_size: -
cdr3_length: 14
d_call: TRBD2
j_call: TRBJ2-7
v_call: TRBV27
cdr3_nt: TGTGCCAGCAGTTTATCGGTCGGGGGGTACGAGCAGTACTTC
cdr3_aa: CASSLSVGGYEQYF

clone_size: -
cdr3_length: 15
d_call: TRBD1
j_call: TRBJ1-4
v_call: TRBV11-2
cdr3_nt: TGTGCCAGCAGCTTAGGAGGGGGCGCCGAAGAAAAACTGTTTTTT
cdr3_aa: CASSLGGGAEEKLFF

clone_size: once
cdr3_length: 17
d_call: -
j_call: TRBJ1-2
v_call: TRBV5-1
cdr3_nt: TGCGCCAGCAGGCCCTCCCCAGGGACCGGGGGGGACTATGGCTACACCTTC
cdr3_aa: CASRPSPGTGGDYGYTF

clone_size: -
cdr3_length: 15
d_call: -
j_call: TRBJ1-1
v_call: TRBV4-2
cdr3_nt: TGTGCCAGCAGCCAAAAATTTGGAGAGAACACTGAAGCTTTCTTT
cdr3_aa: CASSQKFGENTEAFF

clone_size: -
cdr3_length: 17
d_call: TRBD1
j_call: TRBJ1-6
v_call: TRBV19
cdr3_nt: TGTGCCAGTAGAATAGGGGCAGGGGGCAGGAATAATTCACCCCTCCACTTT
cdr3_aa: CASRIGAGGRNNSPLHF

clone_size: -
cdr3_length: 17
d_call: TRBD1
j_call: TRBJ1-6
v_call: TRBV4-2
cdr3_nt: TGTGCCAGCAGCCTGGGACAGCAAAGCTCCTATAATTCACCCCTCCACTTT
cdr3_aa: CASSLGQQSSYNSPLHF

clone_size: -
cdr3_length: 15
d_call: TRBD2
j_call: TRBJ2-1
v_call: TRBV9
cdr3_nt: TGTGCCAGCAGCGTTGGTAGCGGGGGGGCTAATGAGCAGTTCTTC
cdr3_aa: CASSVGSGGANEQFF

clone_size: once
cdr3_length: 13
d_call: TRBD1
j_call: TRBJ1-2
v_call: TRBV27
cdr3_nt: TGTGCCAGCAGTTCACAGGGGCCTAATGGCTACACCTTC
cdr3_aa: CASSSQGPNGYTF

clone_size: -
cdr3_length: 16
d_call: TRBD1
j_call: TRBJ2-1
v_call: TRBV18
cdr3_nt: TGTGCCAGCTCACCCAGTAGGCGGACAGGGCTCAATGAGCAGTTCTTC
cdr3_aa: CASSPSRRTGLNEQFF

clone_size: -
cdr3_length: 14
d_call: -
j_call: TRBJ2-3
v_call: TRBV5-1
cdr3_nt: TGCGCCAGCAGCTTGGCGTTTAGGGGGGATACGCAGTATTTT
cdr3_aa: CASSLAFRGDTQYF

clone_size: -
cdr3_length: 16
d_call: TRBD1
j_call: TRBJ2-3
v_call: TRBV30
cdr3_nt: TGTGCCTGGAGGGGACAGGCGAATCCTAGCACAGATACGCAGTATTTT
cdr3_aa: CAWRGQANPSTDTQYF

clone_size: once
cdr3_length: 16
d_call: -
j_call: TRBJ1-1
v_call: TRBV14
cdr3_nt: TGTGCCAGCAGTCTAGGAACTTGGAAGATGAACACTGAAGCTTTCTTT
cdr3_aa: CASSLGTWKMNTEAFF

clone_size: -
cdr3_length: 17
d_call: -
j_call: TRBJ1-6
v_call: TRBV4-1
cdr3_nt: TGCGCCAGCAGCCAAGATCAGCGTAGGACACTTAATTCACCCCTCCACTTT
cdr3_aa: CASSQDQRRTLNSPLHF

clone_size: -
cdr3_length: 12
d_call: -
j_call: TRBJ2-1
v_call: TRBV12-3/TRBV12-4
cdr3_nt: TGTGCCAGCAGTTTAGGGCGGCATGAGCAGTTCTTC
cdr3_aa: CASSLGRHEQFF

clone_size: -
cdr3_length: 16
d_call: TRBD1
j_call: TRBJ1-2
v_call: TRBV4-3
cdr3_nt: TGCGCCAGCAGCCAAACCACCGGGACAGGGAGGAAACGCTACACCTTC
cdr3_aa: CASSQTTGTGRKRYTF

clone_size: -
cdr3_length: 14
d_call: -
j_call: TRBJ2-2
v_call: TRBV19
cdr3_nt: TGTGCCAGTAAGAGGACAGAGAACACCGGGGAGCTGTTTTTT
cdr3_aa: CASKRTENTGELFF

clone_size: -
cdr3_length: 14
d_call: -
j_call: TRBJ1-1
v_call: TRBV5-4
cdr3_nt: TGTGCCAGCAGCTTTGGCAGGTCGAACACTGAAGCTTTCTTT
cdr3_aa: CASSFGRSNTEAFF

clone_size: -
cdr3_length: 11
d_call: TRBD1
j_call: TRBJ2-1
v_call: TRBV14
cdr3_nt: TGTGCCAGCAGAGGACAGGGCGGGCAGTTCTTC
cdr3_aa: CASRGQGGQFF

clone_size: -
cdr3_length: 11
d_call: -
j_call: TRBJ1-1
v_call: TRBV6-5
cdr3_nt: TGTGCCAGCAATACGGCCCGGGGAGCTTTCTTT
cdr3_aa: CASNTARGAFF

clone_size: -
cdr3_length: 13
d_call: -
j_call: TRBJ2-7
v_call: TRBV27
cdr3_nt: TGTGCCAGCAGTTTTTCACAGGGCTACGAGCAGTACTTC
cdr3_aa: CASSFSQGYEQYF

clone_size: -
cdr3_length: 15
d_call: -
j_call: TRBJ2-2
v_call: TRBV11-2
cdr3_nt: TGTGCCACCTCCTTGACAGACTCGAACACCGGGGAGCTGTTTTTT
cdr3_aa: CATSLTDSNTGELFF